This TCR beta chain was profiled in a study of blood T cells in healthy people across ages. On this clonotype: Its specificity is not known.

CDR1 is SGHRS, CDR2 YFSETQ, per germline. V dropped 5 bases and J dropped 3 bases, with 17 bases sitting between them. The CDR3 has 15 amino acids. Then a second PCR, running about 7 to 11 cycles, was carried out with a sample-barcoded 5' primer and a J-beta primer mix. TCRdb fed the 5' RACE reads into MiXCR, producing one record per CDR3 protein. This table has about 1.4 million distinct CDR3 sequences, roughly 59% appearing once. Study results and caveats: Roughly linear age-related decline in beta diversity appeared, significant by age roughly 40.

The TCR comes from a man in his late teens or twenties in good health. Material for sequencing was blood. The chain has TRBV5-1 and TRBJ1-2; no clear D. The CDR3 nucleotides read TGCGCCAGCAGACGGCTTAGAGGGATGGACTATGGCTACACCTTC. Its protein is CASRRLRGMDYGYTF.